What follows are 10 T cell receptor beta chains derived from one specimen sequenced in a study of somatic mutations in cytotoxic T cells in rheumatoid arthritis. Generated by immunoSEQ multiplex PCR, the TCRdb table keeps only in-frame clones and is missing some. The table includes some 30,000 clones, more than 85% detected once. Sequences were obtained from CD8+ T cells sorted from blood. The receptors stem from an adult with rheumatoid arthritis.

This clone qualifies as medium-sized. The chain combines TRBV10-2 with TRBJ1-2; D is possibly TRBD1 (5 bases). V gave up 1 base and J gave up 0 bases, with 9 bases separating them. Germline V CDR1 and CDR2: WSHSY, SAAADI. CDR3 length equals 15 residues. The CDR3 spells CASSELSTANYGYTF. In DNA, the CDR3 is TGCGCCAGCAGTGAGTTGTCGACAGCTAACTATGGCTACACCTTC.

The chain uses TRBV4-3 and TRBJ2-1; no definite D call. Germline V CDR1 and CDR2: LGHNA, YSLEER. The CDR3 sequence is 13 residues long. V was pared by 2 bases and J by 3 bases, with 5 bases between. The CDR3 protein is CASSQLIYNEQFF. Here the CDR3 DNA reads TGCGCCAGCAGCCAACTAATCTACAATGAGCAGTTCTTC.

The V and J genes are TRBV19 and TRBJ2-1, with 10 bases fitting TRBD1. The trim removed 8 bases at V and 4 bases at J, leaving 8 bases unmatched. Germline CDR1 is LNHDA and CDR2 is SQIVND (reference sequence). There are 15 residues in the CDR3. The CDR3 reads CASGIGDRGYNEQFF. The CDR3 DNA follows: TGTGCCAGTGGGATAGGGGACAGGGGATACAATGAGCAGTTCTTC.

Only one count was recorded for this clone. The gene calls are TRBV2 and TRBJ2-5; 12 positions match TRBD2. Germline V CDR1 and CDR2: SNHLY, FYNNEI. V lost 4 bases to trimming and J lost 5 bases; unmatched junction nucleotides: 2. The CDR3 runs 14 residues. CDR3 protein: CASSGLAGVETQYF. The CDR3 bases are TGTGCCAGCAGTGGACTAGCGGGGGTTGAGACCCAGTACTTC.

The chain is built from TRBV19 and TRBJ2-7, with D perhaps matching TRBD1 (6 bases). There are 15 residues in the CDR3. Germline-derived CDR1 and CDR2 are LNHDA and SQIVND (reference sequence). V was cut by 0 bases and J by 1 base, with 10 bases left in between. The CDR3 here is CASSIEGGISYEQYF. DNA of the CDR3: TGTGCCAGTAGTATAGAAGGGGGTATATCCTACGAGCAGTACTTC.

The CDR3 DNA follows: TGTGCCTGGGCCTCCGTGGGACAGGCCGTATTTTTGACCTTC. This sequence encodes CAWASVGQAVFLTF. The gene calls are TRBV30 and TRBJ1-2; TRBD1 aligns across 8 bases. CDR3 length equals 14 residues. Germline CDR1 GTSNPN, CDR2 SVGIG (reference sequence). With 5 bases clipped from V and 14 bases from J, the junction kept 19 bases outside the gene matches.

The rearrangement uses TRBV6-5 and TRBJ2-7, with D unresolved. The CDR3 spans 14 residues. Deletions cut 4 bases from V and 2 bases from J, with 12 bases between. Germline V gene sequence: CDR1 MNHEY, CDR2 SVGAGI. CDR3 sequence (DNA): TGTGCCAGCAGTTCAGGTCTGACAACCTACGAGCAGTACTTC. Protein sequence: CASSSGLTTYEQYF.

This clone was found once. V is TRBV23-1 and J is TRBJ2-7; D is uncertain. TRBV23-1 is known as an ORF, though its function is uncertain. The CDR3 is 14 amino acids. Trimming took 5 bases from V and 6 from J, leaving 17 bases between them. The CDR3 DNA sequence: TGCGCCAGCAGTATCTCGGAAGACTGGGGCGAGCAGTACTTC. Translation gives CASSISEDWGEQYF.

V is TRBV4-1 and J is TRBJ2-5; 8 positions agree with TRBD1. The V and J ends lost 0 bases and 5 bases, in that order; junction bases with no gene match: 5. The V gene's germline CDR1 is MGHRA and CDR2 YSYEKL. The CDR3 sequence is 15 residues long. CDR3 nucleotide sequence: TGCGCCAGCAGCCAAGACGCAGGGGGCGGTGAGACCCAGTACTTC. Its translation: CASSQDAGGGETQYF.

The chain has TRBV19 and TRBJ2-7; the D is unclear. The CDR3 is made up of 14 amino acids. Germline V lookup: CDR1 LNHDA, CDR2 SQIVND (reference sequence). The V end lost 5 bases, the J end lost 1 base, and 12 bases lay between the germline ends. The CDR3 protein is CASSALPPSYEQYF. CDR3 bases: TGTGCCAGTAGTGCCCTCCCTCCGTCCTACGAGCAGTACTTC.